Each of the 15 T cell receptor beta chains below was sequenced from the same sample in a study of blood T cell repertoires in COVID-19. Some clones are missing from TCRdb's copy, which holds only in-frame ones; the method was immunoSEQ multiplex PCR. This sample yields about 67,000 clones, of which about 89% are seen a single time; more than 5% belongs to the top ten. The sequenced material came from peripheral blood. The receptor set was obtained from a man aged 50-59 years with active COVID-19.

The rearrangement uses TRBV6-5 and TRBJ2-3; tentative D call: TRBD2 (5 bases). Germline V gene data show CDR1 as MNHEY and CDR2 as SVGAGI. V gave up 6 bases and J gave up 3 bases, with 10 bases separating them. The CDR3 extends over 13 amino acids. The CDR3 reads CASSKLETDTQYF. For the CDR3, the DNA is TGTGCCAGCAGCAAACTAGAGACAGATACGCAGTATTTT.

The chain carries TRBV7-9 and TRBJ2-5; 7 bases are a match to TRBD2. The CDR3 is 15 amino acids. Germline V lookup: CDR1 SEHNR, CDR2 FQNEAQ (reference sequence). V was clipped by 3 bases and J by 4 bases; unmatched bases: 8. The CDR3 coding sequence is TGTGCCAGCAGCTTCCTAGCGGAGGGAGGAGAGACCCAGTACTTC. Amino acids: CASSFLAEGGETQYF.

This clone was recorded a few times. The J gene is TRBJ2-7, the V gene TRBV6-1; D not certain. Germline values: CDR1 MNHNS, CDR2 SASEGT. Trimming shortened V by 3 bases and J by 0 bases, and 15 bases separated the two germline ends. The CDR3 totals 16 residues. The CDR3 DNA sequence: TGTGCCAGCAGTGAGGCCCGGCAGGTAAACTCCTACGAGCAGTACTTC. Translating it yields CASSEARQVNSYEQYF.

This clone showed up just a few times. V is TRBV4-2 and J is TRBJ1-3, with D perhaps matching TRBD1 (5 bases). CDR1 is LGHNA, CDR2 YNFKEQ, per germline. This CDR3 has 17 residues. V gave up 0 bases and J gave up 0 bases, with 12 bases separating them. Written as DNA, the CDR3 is TGTGCCAGCAGCCAAGATCAGGGTACGATCTCTGGAAACACCATATATTTT. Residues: CASSQDQGTISGNTIYF.

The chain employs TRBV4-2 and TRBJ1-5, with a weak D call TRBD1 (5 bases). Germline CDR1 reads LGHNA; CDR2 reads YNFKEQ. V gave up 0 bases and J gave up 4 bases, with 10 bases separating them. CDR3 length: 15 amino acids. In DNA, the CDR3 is TGTGCCAGCAGCCAAGATGGAAGGGGTAATCAGCCCCAGCATTTT. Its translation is CASSQDGRGNQPQHF.

Here the CDR3 DNA reads TGTGCCAGCAGCCCTCGGGACTATATCAATGAGCAGTTCTTC. Its translation is CASSPRDYINEQFF. The chain recombines TRBV7-2 with TRBJ2-1; 7 bases are shared with TRBD2. Trimming took 5 bases from V and 6 from J; bases not matched to a gene: 7. The CDR3 spans 14 residues. CDR1 is SGHTA and CDR2 is FQGNSA in the germline V gene.

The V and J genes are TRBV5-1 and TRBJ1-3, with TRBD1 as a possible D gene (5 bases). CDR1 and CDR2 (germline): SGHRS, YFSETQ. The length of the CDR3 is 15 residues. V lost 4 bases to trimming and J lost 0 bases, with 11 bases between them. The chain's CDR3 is CASSRDLGSGNTIYF. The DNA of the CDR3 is TGCGCCAGCAGCCGGGACTTGGGCTCTGGAAACACCATATATTTT. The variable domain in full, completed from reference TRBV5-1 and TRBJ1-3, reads KAGVTQTPRYLIKTRGQQVTLSCSPISGHRSVSWYQQTPGQGLQFLFEYFSETQRNKGNFPGRFSGRQFSNSRSEMNVSTLELGDSALYLCASSRDLGSGNTIYFGEGSWLTVV.

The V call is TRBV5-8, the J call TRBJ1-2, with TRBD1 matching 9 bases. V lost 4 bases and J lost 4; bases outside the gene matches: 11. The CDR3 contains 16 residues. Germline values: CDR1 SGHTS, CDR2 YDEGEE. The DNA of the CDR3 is TGTGCCAGCAGCAGGCTCCGGGACAGGGATCGCTATGGCTACACCTTC. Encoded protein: CASSRLRDRDRYGYTF.

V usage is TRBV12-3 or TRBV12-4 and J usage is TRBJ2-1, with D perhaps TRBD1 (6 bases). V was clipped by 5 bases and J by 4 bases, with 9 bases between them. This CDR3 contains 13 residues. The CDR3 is CASSPTGYNEQFF. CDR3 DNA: TGTGCCAGCAGTCCCACAGGGTACAATGAGCAGTTCTTC.

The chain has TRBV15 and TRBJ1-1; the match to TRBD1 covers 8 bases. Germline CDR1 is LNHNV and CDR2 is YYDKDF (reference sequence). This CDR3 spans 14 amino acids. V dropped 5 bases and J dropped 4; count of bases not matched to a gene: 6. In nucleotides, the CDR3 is TGTGCCACCAGCTTTTCGACAGGGGCCACTGAAGCTTTCTTT. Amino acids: CATSFSTGATEAFF.

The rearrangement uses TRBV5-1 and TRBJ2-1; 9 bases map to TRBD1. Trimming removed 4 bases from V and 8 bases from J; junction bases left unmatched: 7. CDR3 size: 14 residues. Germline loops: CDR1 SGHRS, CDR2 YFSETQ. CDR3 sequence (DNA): TGCGCCAGCAGCGTACAGGGGGCCCGCGATGAGCAGTTCTTC. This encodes CASSVQGARDEQFF.

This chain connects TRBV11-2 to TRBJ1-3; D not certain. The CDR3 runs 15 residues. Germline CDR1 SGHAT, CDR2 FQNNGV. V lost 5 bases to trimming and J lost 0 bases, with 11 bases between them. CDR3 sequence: CASSPVRSSGNTIYF. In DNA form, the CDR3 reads TGTGCCAGCAGCCCTGTTCGGAGCTCTGGAAACACCATATATTTT. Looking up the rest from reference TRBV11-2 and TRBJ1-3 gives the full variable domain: EAGVAQSPRYKIIEKRQSVAFWCNPISGHATLYWYQQILGQGPKLLIQFQNNGVVDDSQLPKDRFSAERLKGVDSTLKIQPAKLEDSAVYLCASSPVRSSGNTIYFGEGSWLTVV.

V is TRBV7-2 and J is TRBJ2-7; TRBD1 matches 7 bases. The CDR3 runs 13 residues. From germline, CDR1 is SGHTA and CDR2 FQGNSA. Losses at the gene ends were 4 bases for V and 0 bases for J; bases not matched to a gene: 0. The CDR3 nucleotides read TGTGCCAGCAGCTGGGACAGCTCCTACGAGCAGTACTTC. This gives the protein CASSWDSSYEQYF.

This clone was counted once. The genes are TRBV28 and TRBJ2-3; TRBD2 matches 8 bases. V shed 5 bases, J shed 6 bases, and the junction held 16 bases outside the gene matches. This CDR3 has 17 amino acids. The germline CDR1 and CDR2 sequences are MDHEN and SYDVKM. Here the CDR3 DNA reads TGTGCCAGCAGTACAATCCGGGGTAGCGGGACGTCGGATACGCAGTATTTT. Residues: CASSTIRGSGTSDTQYF.

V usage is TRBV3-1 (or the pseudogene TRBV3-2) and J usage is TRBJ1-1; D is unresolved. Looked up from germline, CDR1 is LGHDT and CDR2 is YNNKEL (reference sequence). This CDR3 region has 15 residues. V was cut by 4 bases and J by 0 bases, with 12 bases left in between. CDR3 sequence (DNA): TGTGCCAGCAGCCCGTTACGGGTTATGAACACTGAAGCTTTCTTT. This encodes CASSPLRVMNTEAFF.